Each of the 9 T cell receptor beta chains below was sequenced from the same sample in a study of cytomegalovirus exposure and HLA in healthy donors. The PCR was carried out with 60 Vbeta primers and 13 Jbeta primers. TCRdb's table, derived via immunoSEQ multiplex PCR, lists solely in-frame clones and lacks some. The table records approximately 110,000 clones, around four fifths of them present only once. Sequencing was performed on PBMCs. The origin of the receptors is a woman aged 40 to 55 in good health and CMV-seropositive.

The chain uses TRBV9 and TRBJ2-4; TRBD1 matches 7 bases. Germline V lookup: CDR1 SGDLS, CDR2 YYNGEE. The V and J ends lost 3 bases and 0 bases, in that order; junction bases with no gene match: 6. The CDR3 is made up of 16 amino acids. CDR3 sequence reads: CASSGGTALAKNIQYF. CDR3 sequence (DNA): TGTGCCAGCAGCGGGGGGACAGCGCTAGCCAAAAACATTCAGTACTTC.

This clone appeared a few times. J is TRBJ1-2 and V is TRBV5-1; 9 bases are a match to TRBD1. The ends lost 0 bases at V and 8 bases at J; junction bases unmatched: 5. The CDR3 sequence is 14 residues long. The germline V gene has CDR1 SGHRS and CDR2 YFSETQ. CDR3 DNA: TGCGCCAGCAGCTTGGCCGGGACAGGGCGGGGCTACACCTTC. Amino acid sequence: CASSLAGTGRGYTF. The whole variable domain, filled in from reference TRBV5-1 and TRBJ1-2, reads KAGVTQTPRYLIKTRGQQVTLSCSPISGHRSVSWYQQTPGQGLQFLFEYFSETQRNKGNFPGRFSGRQFSNSRSEMNVSTLELGDSALYLCASSLAGTGRGYTFGSGTRLTVV.

The V call is TRBV4-2, the J call TRBJ2-1, with D hard to call. V gave up 0 bases and J gave up 8 bases, with 5 bases separating them. Germline CDR1 is LGHNA and CDR2 is YNFKEQ. This CDR3 has 12 residues. The CDR3 sequence is CASSQDRDEQFF. CDR3 DNA sequence: TGTGCCAGCAGCCAAGATCGCGATGAGCAGTTCTTC.

The chain is built from TRBV5-1 and TRBJ1-1, with 9 bases identical to TRBD1. Germline lookup yields CDR1 SGHRS and CDR2 YFSETQ. V was clipped by 2 bases and J by 3 bases; unmatched bases: 14. This CDR3 contains 18 residues. CDR3 DNA: TGCGCCAGCAGCTTAAGGGACAGGGCCAACTCGTGGTACACTGAAGCTTTCTTT. It specifies CASSLRDRANSWYTEAFF.

In this sample, this clone turned up once. This chain connects TRBV6-1 to TRBJ2-1; D is perhaps TRBD1 (5 bases). Trimming took 8 bases from V and 4 from J, leaving 12 bases between them. This CDR3 is 13 amino acids long. Germline loops: CDR1 MNHNS, CDR2 SASEGT. The DNA of the CDR3 is TGTGCCAGCGGAAGACAGTTATACAATGAGCAGTTCTTC. Amino acid sequence: CASGRQLYNEQFF.

The count of this clone is one. The chain combines TRBV2 with TRBJ2-5; 8 positions match TRBD1. Matching the DNA end better, TRBJ2-7 makes the J call doubtful. From germline, CDR1 is SNHLY and CDR2 FYNNEI. CDR3 length: 14 residues. The CDR3 nucleotides are TGTGCCAGCAGCGGACAGGGAGGAGCCTACGAGCAGTACTTC. It translates to CASSGQGGAYEQYF.

This clone was detected a few times. The J gene is TRBJ2-1, the V gene TRBV7-2; D gene ambiguous. Per germline, CDR1 SGHTA and CDR2 FQGNSA. CDR3 length equals 14 residues. Trimming shortened V by 5 bases and J by 7 bases, and 15 bases separated the two germline ends. This CDR3 reads CASSQQLQSNEQFF. Here the CDR3 DNA reads TGTGCCAGCAGCCAACAGCTTCAATCTAATGAGCAGTTCTTC.

The chain uses TRBV11-2 and TRBJ2-3, with 11 bases identical to TRBD2. Per germline, CDR1 SGHAT and CDR2 FQNNGV. The CDR3 extends over 15 amino acids. With 5 bases clipped from V and 8 bases from J, the junction kept 9 bases outside the gene matches. CDR3 protein: CASSPNSGRVPTQYF. In DNA, the CDR3 is TGTGCCAGCAGCCCCAATAGCGGGAGGGTTCCTACGCAGTATTTT.

The chain has TRBV27 and TRBJ2-1, with D perhaps TRBD2 (5 bases). Germline V gene sequence: CDR1 MNHEY, CDR2 SMNVEV (reference sequence). The CDR3 sequence is 17 residues long. Trimming pared 2 bases from V and 2 bases from J, leaving 16 bases between. CDR3 DNA: TGTGCCAGCAGTTTAGGTAGCTGGACTGAAACCTACAATGAGCAGTTCTTC. It specifies CASSLGSWTETYNEQFF.